This T cell receptor beta chain was retrieved from a study of Ad26.COV2.S vaccination and SARS-CoV-2 variants. The V end was cut by 1 base, the J end by 4 bases, with 8 bases between. The V gene's germline CDR1 is KGHSH and CDR2 LQKENI. This CDR3 is 13 amino acids long. Treatment reported: 19 received Ad26.COV2.S at low or high dose, single or two shots; roughly five received placebo; per-sample allocation not given. Day 63 after the first vaccine or placebo injection was the time point for sampling. TCRdb's copy holds only in-frame clones and misses some; the assay was immunoSEQ multiplex PCR. The sample contains roughly 460,000 clones, 89% of which appear only once.

The specimen was peripheral blood, collected in a trial of Ad26.COV2.S vaccine versus placebo. The chain is built from TRBV18 and TRBJ2-7; the D call may be TRBD1 or TRBD2 (5 bases each). This sequence was found in a person between 18 and 65 years old who received the Ad26.COV2.S COVID-19 vaccine or a placebo. This CDR3 reads CASSPREGYEQYF. DNA of the CDR3: TGTGCCAGCTCACCACGTGAGGGGTACGAGCAGTACTTC.